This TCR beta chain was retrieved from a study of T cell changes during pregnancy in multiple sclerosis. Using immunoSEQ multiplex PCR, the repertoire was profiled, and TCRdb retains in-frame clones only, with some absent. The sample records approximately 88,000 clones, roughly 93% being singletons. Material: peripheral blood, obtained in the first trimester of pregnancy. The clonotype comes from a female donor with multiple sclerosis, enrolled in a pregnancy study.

In DNA form, the CDR3 reads TGCAGCGCACGCCCCTCAGGGACTAATGAAAAACTGTTTTTT. Its translation is CSARPSGTNEKLFF. V and J are TRBV29-1 and TRBJ1-4; D is perhaps TRBD1 (5 bases). V was trimmed by 7 bases and J by 2 bases, leaving 14 bases between them. Germline V gene sequence: CDR1 SQVTM, CDR2 ANQGSEA. The CDR3 consists of 14 residues.